The rows below give T cell receptor beta chains drawn from one sample of a study of siplizumab effects on memory and regulatory T cells. Here immunoSEQ multiplex PCR was the method, and the copy in TCRdb shows in-frame clones only, minus some. Among some 110,000 clones, approximately 93% were seen once, and the ten largest hold around 0.62%. The sample comprised Tregs sorted from blood. These receptors were taken from a human donor in good health. Each CDR3 is given with its conserved first and last residue. A D gene is named only where the DNA matches it firmly. A row's size may be missing; if present it is once, few, many or a size class.

v_call: TRBV7-3; clone_size: .; d_call: .; j_call: TRBJ1-4; cdr3_aa: CASSPLTEEKLFF; cdr3_nt: TGTGCCAGCAGCCCGCTGACAGAGGAAAAACTGTTTTTT
v_call: TRBV5-6; clone_size: .; d_call: .; j_call: TRBJ1-2; cdr3_aa: CASSFATSYTF; cdr3_nt: TGTGCCAGCAGCTTCGCCACCTCGTACACCTTC
v_call: TRBV29-1; clone_size: .; d_call: .; j_call: TRBJ1-1; cdr3_aa: CSGGDPMGTEAFF; cdr3_nt: TGCAGCGGCGGGGACCCTATGGGCACTGAAGCTTTCTTT
v_call: TRBV15; clone_size: once; d_call: .; j_call: TRBJ1-3; cdr3_aa: CATSRVGNGNTIYF; cdr3_nt: TGTGCCACCAGCAGAGTCGGAAATGGAAACACCATATATTTT
v_call: TRBV5-5; clone_size: .; d_call: .; j_call: TRBJ1-2; cdr3_aa: CASSLGRAFLGYTF; cdr3_nt: TGTGCCAGCAGCTTGGGGCGGGCCTTTTTGGGCTACACCTTC
v_call: TRBV4-2; clone_size: .; d_call: .; j_call: TRBJ2-6; cdr3_aa: CASSQAPVSGANVLTF; cdr3_nt: TGTGCCAGCAGCCAAGCACCAGTCTCTGGGGCCAACGTCCTGACTTTC
v_call: TRBV18; clone_size: .; d_call: .; j_call: TRBJ1-1; cdr3_aa: CASSPEYRFIRGFF; cdr3_nt: TGTGCCAGCTCACCCGAATACAGATTTATTAGGGGTTTCTTT
v_call: TRBV7-9; clone_size: .; d_call: TRBD2; j_call: TRBJ2-3; cdr3_aa: CASSVQAGGPQYF; cdr3_nt: TGTGCCAGCAGCGTCCAGGCGGGGGGGCCTCAGTATTTT
v_call: TRBV27; clone_size: .; d_call: TRBD1; j_call: TRBJ2-7; cdr3_aa: CASSPQLPGQGAKEQYF; cdr3_nt: TGTGCCAGCAGTCCCCAACTCCCGGGACAGGGGGCTAAGGAGCAGTACTTC
v_call: TRBV6-5; clone_size: .; d_call: TRBD1; j_call: TRBJ1-1; cdr3_aa: CASHRGWLPEAFF; cdr3_nt: TGTGCCAGCCACAGGGGGTGGCTACCTGAAGCTTTCTTT
v_call: TRBV5-1; clone_size: .; d_call: TRBD2; j_call: TRBJ2-1; cdr3_aa: CASSRGGPRFF; cdr3_nt: TGCGCCAGCAGCCGCGGGGGGCCACGGTTCTTC
v_call: TRBV5-1; clone_size: .; d_call: .; j_call: TRBJ1-2; cdr3_aa: CASSLAVGGSYGYTF; cdr3_nt: TGCGCCAGCAGCTTGGCTGTGGGTGGAAGTTATGGCTACACCTTC
v_call: TRBV30; clone_size: .; d_call: TRBD2; j_call: TRBJ2-7; cdr3_aa: CAWTHLAGRSYEQYF; cdr3_nt: TGTGCCTGGACCCACCTAGCGGGACGATCCTACGAGCAGTACTTC
v_call: TRBV5-6; clone_size: .; d_call: .; j_call: TRBJ1-2; cdr3_aa: CASSLAGTGLNYGYTF; cdr3_nt: TGTGCCAGCAGCTTGGCAGGGACGGGCCTTAACTATGGCTACACCTTC
v_call: TRBV10-3; clone_size: .; d_call: TRBD2; j_call: TRBJ2-7; cdr3_aa: CAISESRLAGVSYEQYF; cdr3_nt: TGTGCCATCAGTGAGTCTAGGCTAGCGGGAGTCTCATACGAGCAGTACTTC
v_call: TRBV18; clone_size: .; d_call: .; j_call: TRBJ2-5; cdr3_aa: CASSQIQGGETQYF; cdr3_nt: TGTGCCAGCTCACAGATACAGGGAGGGGAGACCCAGTACTTC
v_call: TRBV19; clone_size: .; d_call: TRBD2; j_call: TRBJ2-2; cdr3_aa: CASSIKRLAGVLAGELFF; cdr3_nt: TGTGCCAGTAGTATTAAACGGCTAGCGGGAGTTTTAGCAGGGGAGCTGTTTTTT
v_call: TRBV30; clone_size: .; d_call: .; j_call: TRBJ2-2; cdr3_aa: CAWSLVSGELFF; cdr3_nt: TGTGCCTGGTCCCTTGTGTCCGGGGAGCTGTTTTTT
v_call: TRBV19; clone_size: .; d_call: TRBD2; j_call: TRBJ2-1; cdr3_aa: CASSTLAGGQGHEQFF; cdr3_nt: TGTGCCAGTAGTACACTAGCGGGGGGCCAAGGCCATGAGCAGTTCTTC
v_call: TRBV27; clone_size: .; d_call: TRBD2; j_call: TRBJ2-5; cdr3_aa: CASSPTSGVREYF; cdr3_nt: TGTGCCAGCAGTCCCACTAGCGGAGTGCGGGAGTACTTC
v_call: TRBV6-1; clone_size: .; d_call: TRBD1; j_call: TRBJ1-2; cdr3_aa: CASSDHPRDRGRGGYTF; cdr3_nt: TGTGCCAGCAGTGATCATCCCCGGGACAGGGGGCGAGGCGGCTACACCTTC
v_call: TRBV28; clone_size: .; d_call: .; j_call: TRBJ2-5; cdr3_aa: CASSSPTVQETQYF; cdr3_nt: TGTGCCAGCAGTTCACCGACAGTCCAAGAGACCCAGTACTTC
v_call: TRBV10-3; clone_size: once; d_call: .; j_call: TRBJ2-5; cdr3_aa: CAISESTFRFQETQYF; cdr3_nt: TGTGCCATCAGTGAGTCGACGTTCCGGTTTCAAGAGACCCAGTACTTC
v_call: TRBV5-6; clone_size: .; d_call: .; j_call: TRBJ1-1; cdr3_aa: CASSFTLISAEAFF; cdr3_nt: TGTGCCAGCAGCTTTACTCTTATTTCGGCTGAAGCTTTCTTT
v_call: TRBV11-3; clone_size: once; d_call: .; j_call: TRBJ2-5; cdr3_aa: CASSGGLLGFSETQYF; cdr3_nt: TGTGCCAGCAGCGGGGGTCTATTAGGATTCTCGGAGACCCAGTACTTC
v_call: TRBV11-3; clone_size: .; d_call: TRBD1; j_call: TRBJ2-1; cdr3_aa: CASSIAGTGGNEQFF; cdr3_nt: TGTGCCAGCAGCATAGCCGGGACAGGGGGCAATGAGCAGTTCTTC
v_call: TRBV11-3; clone_size: .; d_call: .; j_call: TRBJ2-5; cdr3_aa: CASSVGWETQYF; cdr3_nt: TGTGCCAGCAGCGTAGGTTGGGAGACCCAGTACTTC
v_call: TRBV2; clone_size: few; d_call: .; j_call: TRBJ2-2; cdr3_aa: CASSVDDLGELFF; cdr3_nt: TGTGCCAGCAGTGTTGATGATCTCGGGGAGCTGTTTTTT
v_call: TRBV4-1; clone_size: .; d_call: TRBD2; j_call: TRBJ2-3; cdr3_aa: CASSPRSGGAADTQYF; cdr3_nt: TGCGCCAGCAGCCCGAGGAGCGGGGGGGCGGCAGATACGCAGTATTTT
v_call: TRBV19; clone_size: .; d_call: TRBD1; j_call: TRBJ2-6; cdr3_aa: CASKTGTGGSGANVLTF; cdr3_nt: TGTGCCAGTAAGACCGGGACAGGGGGCTCTGGGGCCAACGTCCTGACTTTC
v_call: TRBV5-4; clone_size: .; d_call: TRBD1; j_call: TRBJ2-7; cdr3_aa: CASSLYRGRTAVNEQYF; cdr3_nt: TGTGCCAGCAGCTTGTACAGGGGGCGAACAGCGGTCAACGAGCAGTACTTC
v_call: TRBV6-5; clone_size: .; d_call: .; j_call: TRBJ1-3; cdr3_aa: CASSYSRAGNTIYF; cdr3_nt: TGTGCCAGCAGTTACTCGAGAGCGGGAAACACCATATATTTT
v_call: TRBV4-1; clone_size: .; d_call: .; j_call: TRBJ1-2; cdr3_aa: CASSQHIGIYGYTF; cdr3_nt: TGCGCCAGCAGCCAGCATATAGGGATCTATGGCTACACCTTC
v_call: TRBV5-6; clone_size: .; d_call: .; j_call: TRBJ2-1; cdr3_aa: CASSFLSHGSYNEQFF; cdr3_nt: TGTGCCAGCAGCTTCCTTAGTCACGGCTCCTACAATGAGCAGTTCTTC
v_call: TRBV7-8; clone_size: .; d_call: .; j_call: TRBJ1-2; cdr3_aa: CASSVGSSVNGYTF; cdr3_nt: TGTGCCAGCAGCGTGGGGTCGTCGGTTAATGGCTACACCTTC
v_call: TRBV7-2; clone_size: .; d_call: .; j_call: TRBJ2-6; cdr3_aa: CASSLPGANVLTF; cdr3_nt: TGTGCCAGCAGCTTACCTGGGGCCAACGTCCTGACTTTC
v_call: TRBV29-1; clone_size: .; d_call: .; j_call: TRBJ2-3; cdr3_aa: CSVETFYNRDGSTDTQYF; cdr3_nt: TGCAGCGTTGAAACCTTTTATAACCGGGACGGCAGCACAGATACGCAGTATTTT
v_call: TRBV5-8; clone_size: .; d_call: .; j_call: TRBJ2-1; cdr3_aa: CASSLGDSGPSYNEQFF; cdr3_nt: TGTGCCAGCAGCTTGGGCGATTCGGGACCCTCCTACAATGAGCAGTTCTTC
v_call: TRBV9; clone_size: once; d_call: TRBD1; j_call: TRBJ2-1; cdr3_aa: CASSPRTGSSYNEQFF; cdr3_nt: TGTGCCAGCAGCCCTCGGACAGGGAGCTCCTACAATGAGCAGTTCTTC
v_call: TRBV11-1; clone_size: .; d_call: TRBD2; j_call: TRBJ2-1; cdr3_aa: CASSFLTSPHEQFF; cdr3_nt: TGTGCCAGCAGCTTCCTGACTAGCCCCCATGAGCAGTTCTTC
v_call: TRBV5-1; clone_size: .; d_call: .; j_call: TRBJ2-7; cdr3_aa: CASSLGPHSSYEQYF; cdr3_nt: TGCGCCAGCAGCTTGGGCCCGCACAGTTCCTACGAGCAGTACTTC
v_call: TRBV4-1; clone_size: .; d_call: TRBD1; j_call: TRBJ2-5; cdr3_aa: CASSHGQGGQETQYF; cdr3_nt: TGCGCCAGCAGCCACGGACAGGGAGGCCAAGAGACCCAGTACTTC
v_call: TRBV9; clone_size: .; d_call: .; j_call: TRBJ1-1; cdr3_aa: CASSFSTKNTEAFF; cdr3_nt: TGTGCCAGCAGCTTCTCGACCAAGAACACTGAAGCTTTCTTT
v_call: TRBV18; clone_size: .; d_call: TRBD2; j_call: TRBJ2-7; cdr3_aa: CASSPTSGSYEQYF; cdr3_nt: TGTGCCAGCTCACCGACTAGCGGGAGCTACGAGCAGTACTTC